This is a list of T cell receptor beta chains from one sample in a study of blood T cell repertoires in COVID-19. Assay: immunoSEQ multiplex PCR; the TCRdb copy retains only in-frame clones and omits some. The data hold around 140,000 clones, with over 70% observed a single time. Source material: peripheral blood. The source is an older woman with acute or convalescent COVID-19. Both conserved end residues are part of each CDR3. D genes are given only for firm matches. The size entry is marked missing in some rows and otherwise reads once, few, many or a size class.

d_gene	v_gene	abundance	len	j_gene	CDR3nt	CDR3aa
TRBD1	TRBV19	NA	14	TRBJ1-1	TGTGCCAGTAGTACCGGAACAGGGGTGGCTGAAGCTTTCTTT	CASSTGTGVAEAFF
TRBD2	TRBV7-9	once	15	TRBJ2-1	TGTGCCAGCAGCTCGCCACTAGCGGGGCAGAATGAGCAGTTCTTC	CASSSPLAGQNEQFF
NA	TRBV11-2	NA	13	TRBJ1-1	TGTGCCAGCAGCTTAAGACAAAACACTGAAGCTTTCTTT	CASSLRQNTEAFF
NA	TRBV10-3	NA	12	TRBJ1-4	TGTGCCATCAGTGATTATAATGAAAAACTGTTTTTT	CAISDYNEKLFF
NA	TRBV4-1	NA	15	TRBJ1-5	TGCGCCAGCAGCCAAGATTTATGGGGAGATCAGCCCCAGCATTTT	CASSQDLWGDQPQHF
NA	TRBV3-1/TRBV3-2	NA	15	TRBJ2-7	TGTGCCACTTCCCTCAGGGGTCCCGGGTCCTACGAGCAGTACTTC	CATSLRGPGSYEQYF
NA	TRBV11-2	NA	11	TRBJ2-5	TGTGCCAGCAGCTTCCGGGAGACCCAGTACTTC	CASSFRETQYF
NA	TRBV20-1	NA	15	TRBJ2-1	TGCAGTGCTAGTTCCCTAGCGCGACCAAACAATGAGCAGTTCTTC	CSASSLARPNNEQFF
TRBD2	TRBV3-1/TRBV3-2	NA	15	TRBJ2-3	TGTGCCAGCACTCTAGCGGGAGTGGGCACAGATACGCAGTATTTT	CASTLAGVGTDTQYF
TRBD1	TRBV27	NA	16	TRBJ2-7	TGTGCCAGCAGACCAGAGACAGGGTTCCTCATCTCCGAGCAGTACTTC	CASRPETGFLISEQYF
NA	TRBV10-3	NA	16	TRBJ2-3	TGTGCCATCAGTGAGTCCGCGGGGATAGACACAGATACGCAGTATTTT	CAISESAGIDTDTQYF
NA	TRBV28	NA	14	TRBJ2-7	TGTGCCAGCAGCCCTTGGGGAGGAAGCTACGAGCAGTACTTC	CASSPWGGSYEQYF
TRBD1	TRBV7-9	NA	17	TRBJ2-6	TGTGCCAGCAGCTGGGACAGGGGAAAATCCGGGGCCAACGTCCTGACTTTC	CASSWDRGKSGANVLTF
NA	TRBV14	NA	15	TRBJ2-7	TGTGCCAGCAGCCAATCTCTACAGGACCCCTACGAGCAGTACTTC	CASSQSLQDPYEQYF
TRBD1	TRBV5-1	NA	18	TRBJ2-2	TGCGCCAGCAGCTTGCCGGCGGGACAGGGGTTGTGGACCGGGGAGCTGTTTTTT	CASSLPAGQGLWTGELFF
NA	TRBV5-6	NA	16	TRBJ2-3	TGTGCCAGCAGGGGGAGAACTCGGGCCCGGGGAGATACGCAGTATTTT	CASRGRTRARGDTQYF
NA	TRBV18	NA	12	TRBJ2-1	TGTGCCAGCTCACCACCGTATCTTGAGCAGTTCTTC	CASSPPYLEQFF
NA	TRBV5-1	NA	15	TRBJ1-3	TGCGCCAGCAGCTTGGCTCCAGCGCCCGGAAACACCATATATTTT	CASSLAPAPGNTIYF
NA	TRBV25-1	few	12	TRBJ1-1	TGTGCCAGCGTGGAGGGACTGGGTGAAGCTTTCTTT	CASVEGLGEAFF
NA	TRBV5-5	NA	12	TRBJ1-1	TGTGCCAGCAGCTTGGATCTTGTTAAAGCTTTCTTT	CASSLDLVKAFF
TRBD2	TRBV5-1	NA	13	TRBJ2-5	TGCGCCAGCAGCGTAGCGGGTATGGAGACCCAGTACTTC	CASSVAGMETQYF
NA	TRBV21-1	NA	15	TRBJ2-3	TGTGCCAGCACCACACCCTCCCAAAGCACAGATACGCAGTATTTT	CASTTPSQSTDTQYF
TRBD1	TRBV25-1	NA	13	TRBJ1-1	TGTGCCAGCAGTGATAGGACAGGGGTTGCTGCTTTCTTT	CASSDRTGVAAFF
NA	TRBV3-1/TRBV3-2	few	17	TRBJ1-6	TGTGCCAGCAGCCCTGGACGGGGAAGCTCCTATAATTCACCCCTCCACTTT	CASSPGRGSSYNSPLHF
NA	TRBV6-5	NA	11	TRBJ2-1	TGTGCCAGCAGTCGGCGGGATGAGCAGTTCTTC	CASSRRDEQFF
TRBD2	TRBV9	NA	15	TRBJ2-1	TGTGCCAGCAGCTTTTCCGGGACTAGCGGGGATGAGCAGTTCTTC	CASSFSGTSGDEQFF
TRBD1	TRBV10-3	NA	14	TRBJ1-2	TGTGCCATCAGCGACGACAGGGTAGGCTATGGCTACACCTTC	CAISDDRVGYGYTF
TRBD1	TRBV28	NA	14	TRBJ1-5	TGTGCCAGCAGGGCAGGGGGCCGCAATCAGCCCCAGCATTTT	CASRAGGRNQPQHF
NA	TRBV27	NA	15	TRBJ2-1	TGTGCCAGCAGTTTACAGCCCTATGACATCAATGAGCAGTTCTTC	CASSLQPYDINEQFF
NA	TRBV5-1	NA	16	TRBJ2-5	TGCGCCAGCAGCTCCCCCCGGTCTAGCTTTACGGCGACCCAGTACTTC	CASSSPRSSFTATQYF
NA	TRBV5-1	NA	13	TRBJ2-7	TGCGCCAGCAGCTCCGGGGTACCCTACGAGCAGTACTTC	CASSSGVPYEQYF
TRBD2	TRBV18	NA	17	TRBJ2-3	TGTGCCAGCTCACCAAGAGTCCGAACTAGCGGGAGAAATACGCAGTATTTT	CASSPRVRTSGRNTQYF
NA	TRBV28	NA	15	TRBJ2-7	TGTGCCAGCGCGGGCGCGGGGTCGAGATACTACGAGCAGTACTTC	CASAGAGSRYYEQYF
NA	TRBV28	NA	12	TRBJ2-3	TGTGCCGGGGGGGCGGGGACAGATACGCAGTATTTT	CAGGAGTDTQYF
TRBD1	TRBV6-1	once	15	TRBJ1-5	TGTGCCAGCAGTGAGGGGACAGGAACATCACGGCCCCAGCATTTT	CASSEGTGTSRPQHF
TRBD2	TRBV5-1	NA	16	TRBJ2-1	TGCGCCAGCAGCTTGGTTCTAGCGGGAGGGCCGGGTGAGCAGTTCTTC	CASSLVLAGGPGEQFF
NA	TRBV27	NA	17	TRBJ2-2	TGTGCCAGCAAGAGCCTACAATTGGGAGCGAACACCGGGGAGCTGTTTTTT	CASKSLQLGANTGELFF
TRBD1	TRBV30	many	14	TRBJ1-1	TGTGCCTTCCGGGACAGTCAATGGAGCACTGAAGCTTTCTTT	CAFRDSQWSTEAFF
TRBD1	TRBV10-3	NA	13	TRBJ1-1	TGTGCCATCGCCAGGGACAGGGGCACTGAAGCTTTCTTT	CAIARDRGTEAFF
NA	TRBV28	few	16	TRBJ1-2	TGTGCCAGCAGGAGGTCATACAAGCAACTGAACTATGGCTACACCTTC	CASRRSYKQLNYGYTF
TRBD1	TRBV28	NA	13	TRBJ2-4	TGTGCCAGCACCCGAACAGGGGCGAACATTCAGTACTTC	CASTRTGANIQYF
TRBD1	TRBV28	NA	14	TRBJ1-2	TGTGCCAGCAGCCCCGAGGACAGGAACTATGGCTACACCTTC	CASSPEDRNYGYTF
TRBD1	TRBV5-8	NA	14	TRBJ2-7	TGTGCCAGCAGAAGGACAGGGGGCTTTAGCGAGCAGTACTTC	CASRRTGGFSEQYF
NA	TRBV29-1	once	16	TRBJ2-1	TGCAGCGTTGCCGGTGGCAGGGTAAAGGGGTACAATGAGCAGTTCTTC	CSVAGGRVKGYNEQFF
TRBD2	TRBV14	NA	17	TRBJ2-1	TGTGCCAGCAGCCTACCGGGACTAGCGGGAGGTCGGAATGAGCAGTTCTTC	CASSLPGLAGGRNEQFF
NA	TRBV5-6	NA	12	TRBJ2-1	TGTGCCAGCAGCTCCGTATACAATGAGCAGTTCTTC	CASSSVYNEQFF
TRBD1	TRBV27	NA	16	TRBJ2-7	TGTGCCCAGACAAAAACCGGGACAGTGGGACCCTACGAGCAGTACTTC	CAQTKTGTVGPYEQYF
TRBD2	TRBV9	NA	14	TRBJ2-7	TGTGCCAGCAGCATTACTAGCGGAGACTACGAGCAGTACTTC	CASSITSGDYEQYF
NA	TRBV7-9	NA	15	TRBJ2-1	TGTGCCAGCAGCTTAGGGCGGGCGAGCTACAATGAGCAGTTCTTC	CASSLGRASYNEQFF
TRBD1	TRBV4-1	NA	17	TRBJ1-2	TGCGCCAGCAGCCCCCCCGCGCAGGGGGTGATAGCAGGTGGCTACACCTTC	CASSPPAQGVIAGGYTF
TRBD2	TRBV5-4	few	14	TRBJ2-7	TGTGCCAGCAGCTTTGGACTAGCCGCCTACGAGCAGTACTTC	CASSFGLAAYEQYF
NA	TRBV9	few	15	TRBJ2-1	TGTGCCAGCAGCGTAGGGGGCTCCACCTACAATGAGCAGTTCTTC	CASSVGGSTYNEQFF
NA	TRBV18	NA	19	TRBJ2-2	TGTGCCAGCCCACCGATGGGTGGCGGGGCCCAGAGTGGCACCGGGGAGCTGTTTTTT	CASPPMGGGAQSGTGELFF
NA	TRBV29-1	NA	16	TRBJ2-3	TGCAGCGTTGAACCCCGGAGCGGAGAAAGCACAGATACGCAGTATTTT	CSVEPRSGESTDTQYF
TRBD1	TRBV28	NA	15	TRBJ1-5	TGTGCCAGCAGTTTTACAGGGGGCGGATATCAGCCCCAGCATTTT	CASSFTGGGYQPQHF
NA	TRBV7-2	NA	12	TRBJ1-5	TGTGCCAGCAGCTCACTCAATCAGCCCCAGCATTTT	CASSSLNQPQHF
NA	TRBV28	once	13	TRBJ1-1	TGTGCCAGCAGAAAGACAGGGAACACTGAAGCTTTCTTT	CASRKTGNTEAFF